This T cell receptor beta chain derives from a study of T-cell reconstitution after alpha-beta-depleted transplantation in children. This clonotype was counted between two and nine times. Preparation of the TCRbeta library was carried out with unique molecular identifiers. From the PCR reads, TCRdb called clonotypes with MiXCR, one entry per CDR3 protein. The sample has 700,000 to 950,000 distinct CDR3 sequences; roughly 15% are singletons. Trimming shortened V by 0 bases and J by 0 bases, and 11 bases separated the two germline ends. This CDR3 comprises 15 residues. Germline V gene data show CDR1 as SQVTM and CDR2 as ANQGSEA.

V usage is TRBV29-1 and J usage is TRBJ1-1, with D tentatively TRBD1 (5 bases). The sequence derives from a male patient younger than 18 who had a stem cell transplant for acute lymphoblastic leukemia, so the T cells may come from the graft donor. The sequencing used PBMCs, mostly from graft donor cells, collected 360 days after TCRalphabeta/CD19-depleted stem cell transplant. The CDR3 DNA reads as TGCAGCGTTGAAGAACCGGGACGGATGAACACTGAAGCTTTCTTT. Residues: CSVEEPGRMNTEAFF.